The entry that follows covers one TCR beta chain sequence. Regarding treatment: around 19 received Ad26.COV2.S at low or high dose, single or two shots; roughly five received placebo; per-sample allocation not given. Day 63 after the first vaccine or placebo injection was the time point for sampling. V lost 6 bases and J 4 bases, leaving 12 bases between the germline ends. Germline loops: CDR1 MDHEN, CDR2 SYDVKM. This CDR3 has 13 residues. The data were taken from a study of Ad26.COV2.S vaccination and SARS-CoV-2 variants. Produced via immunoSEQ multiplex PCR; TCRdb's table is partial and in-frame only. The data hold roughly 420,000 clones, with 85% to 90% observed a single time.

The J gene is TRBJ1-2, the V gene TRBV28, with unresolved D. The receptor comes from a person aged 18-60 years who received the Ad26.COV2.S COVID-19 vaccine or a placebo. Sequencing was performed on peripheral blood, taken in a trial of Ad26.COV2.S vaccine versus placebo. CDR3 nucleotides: TGTGCCAGCAGCGAAACTGGAGGCTATGGCTACACCTTC. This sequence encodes CASSETGGYGYTF.